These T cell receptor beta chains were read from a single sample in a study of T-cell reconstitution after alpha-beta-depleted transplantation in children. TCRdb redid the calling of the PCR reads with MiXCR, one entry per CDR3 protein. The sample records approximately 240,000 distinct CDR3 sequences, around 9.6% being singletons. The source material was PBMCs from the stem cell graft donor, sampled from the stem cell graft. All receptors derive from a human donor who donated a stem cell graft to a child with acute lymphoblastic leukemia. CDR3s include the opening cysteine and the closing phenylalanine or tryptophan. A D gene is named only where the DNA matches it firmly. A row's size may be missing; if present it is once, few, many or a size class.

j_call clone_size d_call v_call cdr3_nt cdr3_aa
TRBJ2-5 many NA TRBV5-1 TGCGCCAGCAGCTTGGGTACCTACCAAGAGACCCAGTACTTC CASSLGTYQETQYF
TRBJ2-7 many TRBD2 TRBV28 TGTGCCAGCTCCCCGGGGGGGGACATTAACTACGAGCAGTACTTC CASSPGGDINYEQYF
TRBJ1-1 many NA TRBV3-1 TGTGCCAGCAGCCAAGGGAGGGAGACTGAAGCTTTCTTT CASSQGRETEAFF
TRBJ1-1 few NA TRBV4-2 TGTGCCAGCAGCCAGTCAAGGACCCAAGGATCTGAAGCTTTCTTT CASSQSRTQGSEAFF
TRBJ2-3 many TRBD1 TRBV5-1 TGCGCCAGCAGCTTGGGACAGGGAAGCACAGATACGCAGTATTTT CASSLGQGSTDTQYF
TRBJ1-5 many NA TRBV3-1 TGTGCCAGCAGCCATGATCCGGAGGAGCCCCAGCATTTT CASSHDPEEPQHF
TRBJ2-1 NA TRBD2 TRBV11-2 TGTGCCAGCAGCTTGTTAGCGGGGGGGCCACATGAGCAGTTCTTC CASSLLAGGPHEQFF
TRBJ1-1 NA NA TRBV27 TGTGCCAGCAGTTTAAGGGAGGCTGGCACTGAAGCTTTCTTT CASSLREAGTEAFF
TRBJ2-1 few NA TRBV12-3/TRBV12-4 TGTGCCAGCGGTAGGATAGAGCAGTTCTTC CASGRIEQFF
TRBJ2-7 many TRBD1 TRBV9 TGTGCCAGCAGCGGACCCTTCCGACAGGGTGCCTACGAGCAGTACTTC CASSGPFRQGAYEQYF
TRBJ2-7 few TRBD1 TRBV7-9 TGTGCCAGCAGCTACCCCGGGACAGAATACGAGCAGTACTTC CASSYPGTEYEQYF
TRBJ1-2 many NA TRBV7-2 TGTGCCAGCAGCGTTGGTCTGCCATATGGCTACACCTTC CASSVGLPYGYTF
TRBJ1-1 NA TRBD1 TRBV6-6 TGTGCCAGCAGTTACGACAGGGAGACTGAAGCTTTCTTT CASSYDRETEAFF
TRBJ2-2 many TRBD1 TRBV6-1 TGTGCCAGCAGTCGGACAGGGGCCACCGGGGAGCTGTTTTTT CASSRTGATGELFF
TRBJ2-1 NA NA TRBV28 TGTGCCAGCAGTTCTTCAGGGGCGCCCAGCGATGAGCAGTTCTTC CASSSSGAPSDEQFF
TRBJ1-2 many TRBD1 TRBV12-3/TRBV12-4 TGTGCCAGCAGTTTATACAGGGGGCAAGGTGGCTACACCTTC CASSLYRGQGGYTF
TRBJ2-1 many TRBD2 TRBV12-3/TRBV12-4 TGTGCCAGCAGTCTAGCGGGGGGGCCTTATGAGCAGTTCTTC CASSLAGGPYEQFF
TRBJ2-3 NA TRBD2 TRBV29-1 TGCAGCGTTGAAGGAGGGAGGGGCCCCACAGATACGCAGTATTTT CSVEGGRGPTDTQYF
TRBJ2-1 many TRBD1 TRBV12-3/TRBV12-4 TGTGCCAGCAGTTTAGCGCGGGGACAGGGGAGAAGGTCCTACAATGAGCAGTTCTTC CASSLARGQGRRSYNEQFF
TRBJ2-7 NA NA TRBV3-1 TGTGCCAGCAGCTCCCTCCTCGAAACCTACGAGCAGTACTTC CASSSLLETYEQYF
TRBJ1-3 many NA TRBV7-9 TGTGCCAGCAGCTTAAACGAGGGAAACACCATATATTTT CASSLNEGNTIYF
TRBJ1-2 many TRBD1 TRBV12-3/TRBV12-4 TGTGCCAGCAGTTCTAGCCCGACAGGGGGGTTTGGTGGCTACACCTTC CASSSSPTGGFGGYTF
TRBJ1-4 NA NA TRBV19 TGTGCCAGTAGTATATTCGGGAAAGATGAAAAACTGTTTTTT CASSIFGKDEKLFF
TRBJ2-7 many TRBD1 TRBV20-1 TGCAGTGCTAGAGTGGGACAGGGACTGTACGAGCAGTACTTC CSARVGQGLYEQYF
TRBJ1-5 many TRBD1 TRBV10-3 TGTGCCATCAATCAGGGGGCCACAAATCACCCCCAGCATTTT CAINQGATNHPQHF
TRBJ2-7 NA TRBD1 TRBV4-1 TGCGCCAGCAGCCAAGGTCAGGGGGCACCCTCCTACGAGCAGTACTTC CASSQGQGAPSYEQYF
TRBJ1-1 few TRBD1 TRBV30 TGTGCCTGGAGTCCCCGACAGGGAACCGAAGCTTTCTTT CAWSPRQGTEAFF
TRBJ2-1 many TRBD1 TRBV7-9 TGTGCCAGCAGCACCCGGACAGGGTTCAATGAGCAGTTCTTC CASSTRTGFNEQFF
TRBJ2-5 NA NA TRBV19 TGTGCCAGTTACGGGGGAGAGACCCAGTACTTC CASYGGETQYF
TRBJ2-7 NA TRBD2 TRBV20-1 TGCAGTGCTAGTAGACGGTATTGGCGGGGGTCCTACGAGCAGTACTTC CSASRRYWRGSYEQYF
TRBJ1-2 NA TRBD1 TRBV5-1 TGCGCCAGCAGGAGAGACAGGGTGTTCGGCTATGGCTACACCTTC CASRRDRVFGYGYTF
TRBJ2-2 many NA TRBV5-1 TGCGCCAGCAGCTTGGGGACACTCTGGGGCGACACCGGGGAGCTGTTTTTT CASSLGTLWGDTGELFF
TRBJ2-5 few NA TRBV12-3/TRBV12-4 TGTGCCAGCAGTTTAACTGGACAGAAAGAGACCCAGTACTTC CASSLTGQKETQYF
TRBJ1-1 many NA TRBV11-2 TGTGCCAGCAAGATAGGACAGAACACTGAAGCTTTCTTT CASKIGQNTEAFF
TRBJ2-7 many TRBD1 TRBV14 TGTGCCAGCAGCCCGCGGACAGGCCCCAACTCCTACGAGCAGTACTTC CASSPRTGPNSYEQYF
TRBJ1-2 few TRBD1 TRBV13 TGTGCCAGCAGCTTCTCGGACAGGGGGCTCTATGGCTACACCTTC CASSFSDRGLYGYTF
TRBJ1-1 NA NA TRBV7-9 TGTGCCAGCAGTCAGCGAGCTTACACTGAAGCTTTCTTT CASSQRAYTEAFF
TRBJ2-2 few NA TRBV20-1 TGCAGTGCTCCGGACGGGGAGCGTGCGCACACCGGGGAGCTGTTTTTT CSAPDGERAHTGELFF
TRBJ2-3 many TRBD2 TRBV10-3 TGTGCCATCAGGGATCTAGCGGGGGGTTCCACAGATACGCAGTATTTT CAIRDLAGGSTDTQYF
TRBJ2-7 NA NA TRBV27 TGTGCCAGCAGTACCGGGGGGCTCTACGAGCAGTACTTC CASSTGGLYEQYF
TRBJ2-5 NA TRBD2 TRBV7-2 TGTGCCAGCAGCCATGGAGGCGGGGGGCGCGGAGAGACCCAGTACTTC CASSHGGGGRGETQYF
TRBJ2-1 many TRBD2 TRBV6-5 TGTGCCAGCAGCTCAGCGCGGGGGGGTTACAATGAGCAGTTCTTC CASSSARGGYNEQFF
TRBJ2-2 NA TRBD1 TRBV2 TGTGCCAGCAGTTCCGGGACAGGGGAGAATACCGGGGAGCTGTTTTTT CASSSGTGENTGELFF
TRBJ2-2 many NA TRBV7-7 TGTGCCAGCGGCCGGGACGGGGAGCTGTTTTTT CASGRDGELFF
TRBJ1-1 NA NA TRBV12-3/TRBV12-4 TGTGCCAGCTCTGAGGGCCTATGGGGTGGCACTGAAGCTTTCTTT CASSEGLWGGTEAFF
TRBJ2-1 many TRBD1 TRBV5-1 TGCGCCAGCAGGGACAGGGGGGGAAATGAGCAGTTCTTC CASRDRGGNEQFF
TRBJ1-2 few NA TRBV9 TGTGCCAGCAGCGTAGTTTACACCGACTATGGCTACACCTTC CASSVVYTDYGYTF
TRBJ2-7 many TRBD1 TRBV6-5 TGTGCCAGCAGCCGGGACAGGGGGTACGAGCAGTACTTC CASSRDRGYEQYF